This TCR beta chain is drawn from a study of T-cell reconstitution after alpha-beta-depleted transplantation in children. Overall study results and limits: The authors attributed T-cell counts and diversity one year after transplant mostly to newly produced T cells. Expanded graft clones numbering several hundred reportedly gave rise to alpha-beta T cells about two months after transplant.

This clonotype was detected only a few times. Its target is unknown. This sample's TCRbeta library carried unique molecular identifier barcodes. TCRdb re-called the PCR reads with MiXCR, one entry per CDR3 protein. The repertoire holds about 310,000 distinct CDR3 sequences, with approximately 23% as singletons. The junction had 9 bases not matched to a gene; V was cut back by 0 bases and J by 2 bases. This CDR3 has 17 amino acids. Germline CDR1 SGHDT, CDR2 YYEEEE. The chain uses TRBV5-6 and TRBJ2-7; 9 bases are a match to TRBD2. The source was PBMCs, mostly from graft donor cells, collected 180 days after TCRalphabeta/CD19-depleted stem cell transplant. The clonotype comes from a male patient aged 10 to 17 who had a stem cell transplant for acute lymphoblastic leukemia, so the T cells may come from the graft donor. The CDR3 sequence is CASSLAIRAGGAYEQYF. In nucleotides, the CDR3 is TGTGCCAGCAGCTTGGCCATTCGGGCGGGAGGGGCCTACGAGCAGTACTTC.